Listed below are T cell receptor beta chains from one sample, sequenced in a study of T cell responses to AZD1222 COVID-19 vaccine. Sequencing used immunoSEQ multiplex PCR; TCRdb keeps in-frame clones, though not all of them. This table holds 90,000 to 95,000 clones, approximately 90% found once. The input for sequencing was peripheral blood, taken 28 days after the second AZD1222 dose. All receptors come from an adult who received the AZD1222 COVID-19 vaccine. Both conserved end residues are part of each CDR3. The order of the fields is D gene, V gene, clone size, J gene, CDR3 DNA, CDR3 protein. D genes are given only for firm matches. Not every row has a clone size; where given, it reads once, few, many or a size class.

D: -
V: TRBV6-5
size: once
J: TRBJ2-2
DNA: TGTGCCAGCAGCACGGGAGTGAACACCGGGGAGCTGTTTTTT
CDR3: CASSTGVNTGELFF

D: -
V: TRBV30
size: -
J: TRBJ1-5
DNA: TGTGCCTTCTCACGGGGAAGGAGCAATCAGCCCCAGCATTTT
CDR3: CAFSRGRSNQPQHF

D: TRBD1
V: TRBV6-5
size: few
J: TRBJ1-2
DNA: TGTGCCAGCAGACAGACAGGGGCTGGCTACACCTTC
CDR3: CASRQTGAGYTF

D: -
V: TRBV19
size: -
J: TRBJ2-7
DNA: TGTGCCAGTAGTATATACATTGACAGCTCCTACGAGCAGTACTTC
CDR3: CASSIYIDSSYEQYF

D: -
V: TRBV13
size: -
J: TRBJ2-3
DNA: TGTGCCAGCAGCTTAGTCACAGGGTCAGATACGCAGTATTTT
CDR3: CASSLVTGSDTQYF

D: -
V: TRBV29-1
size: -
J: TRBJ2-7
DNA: TGCAGCGTCGACCTAGGGGGGGACGAGCAGTACTTC
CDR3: CSVDLGGDEQYF

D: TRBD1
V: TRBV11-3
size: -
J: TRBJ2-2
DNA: TGTGCCAGCAGCTTCATATCGGGACAGGCGAACACCGGGGAGCTGTTTTTT
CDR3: CASSFISGQANTGELFF

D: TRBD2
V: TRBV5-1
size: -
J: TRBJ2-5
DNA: TGCGCCAGCAGCTTAGCGGGGACTAGCGTGGGTGAGACCCAGTACTTC
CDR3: CASSLAGTSVGETQYF

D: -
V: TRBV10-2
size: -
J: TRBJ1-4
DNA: TGCGCCAGCAGTGAGTCTGGGGGGGGTGAAAAACTGTTTTTT
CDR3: CASSESGGGEKLFF

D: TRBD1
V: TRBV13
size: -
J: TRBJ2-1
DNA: TGTGCCAGCAGCTCGGGACAGGGAGACCGCAATGAGCAGTTCTTC
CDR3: CASSSGQGDRNEQFF

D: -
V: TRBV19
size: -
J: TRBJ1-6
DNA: TGTGCCAGTAGTATGGACTCCTGGAGCTCCTATAATTCACCCCTCCACTTT
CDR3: CASSMDSWSSYNSPLHF

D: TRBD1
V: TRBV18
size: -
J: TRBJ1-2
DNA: TGTGCCAGCTCCCCGGACAGGGAGGGGTACTATGGCTACACCTTC
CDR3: CASSPDREGYYGYTF

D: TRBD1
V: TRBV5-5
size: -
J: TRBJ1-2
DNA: TGTGCCAGCAGCTTAGGGCAGGGGGCAAACTATGGCTACACCTTC
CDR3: CASSLGQGANYGYTF

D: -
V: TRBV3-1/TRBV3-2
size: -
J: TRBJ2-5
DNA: TGTGCCAGCAGCCAAGACGGGCGGGCTTCTACACAAGAGACCCAGTACTTC
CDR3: CASSQDGRASTQETQYF

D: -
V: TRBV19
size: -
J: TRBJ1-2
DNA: TGTGCCAGTAGTCCTGACCGGGAGTTGAACTATGGCTACACCTTC
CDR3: CASSPDRELNYGYTF

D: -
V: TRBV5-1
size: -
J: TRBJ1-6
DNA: TGCGCCAGCAGCTTGGGGACTGTAGGACCCTATAATTCACCCCTCCACTTT
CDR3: CASSLGTVGPYNSPLHF

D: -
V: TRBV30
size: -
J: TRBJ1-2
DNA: TGTGCCTGGAGTGGAAACTATGGCTACACCTTC
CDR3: CAWSGNYGYTF

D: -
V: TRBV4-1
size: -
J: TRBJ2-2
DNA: TGCGCCAGCAGCCCGTCGGGCAGGTCCATCGCCGGGGAGCTGTTTTTT
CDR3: CASSPSGRSIAGELFF

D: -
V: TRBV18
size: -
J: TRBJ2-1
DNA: TGTGCCAGCTCACTTCGTTTAGGGAGTCTGGAGTACAATGAGCAGTTCTTC
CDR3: CASSLRLGSLEYNEQFF

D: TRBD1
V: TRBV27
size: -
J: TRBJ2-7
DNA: TGTGCCAGCAGTTTACGGGACAGGCCACCATTGTCCGAGCAGTACTTC
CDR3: CASSLRDRPPLSEQYF

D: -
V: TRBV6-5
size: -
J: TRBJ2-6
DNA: TGTGCCAGCAGTCGGCCCTCTGGGGCCAACGTCCTGACTTTC
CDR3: CASSRPSGANVLTF

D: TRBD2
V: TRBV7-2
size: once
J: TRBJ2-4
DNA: TGTGCCAGCAGCCAAGCCGGGGGGGGAAACATTCAGTACTTC
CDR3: CASSQAGGGNIQYF

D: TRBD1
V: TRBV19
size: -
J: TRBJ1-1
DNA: TGTGCCAGTAGTAGACAGGGGGAGACTGAAGCTTTCTTT
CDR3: CASSRQGETEAFF

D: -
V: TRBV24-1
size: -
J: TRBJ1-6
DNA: TGTGCCACCAGTGATTTGCCGACTCGGGTGAATTTGGGAGGGGATATTTCACCCCTCCACTTT
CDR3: CATSDLPTRVNLGGDISPLHF

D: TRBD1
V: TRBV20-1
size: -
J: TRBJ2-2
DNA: TGCAGTGCTAGTTCCGGGACAGCGAACACCGGGGAGCTGTTTTTT
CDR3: CSASSGTANTGELFF

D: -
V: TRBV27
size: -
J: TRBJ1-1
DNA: TGTGCCAGCAGTTTTGGCCAGTCTTTCACTGAAGCTTTCTTT
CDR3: CASSFGQSFTEAFF

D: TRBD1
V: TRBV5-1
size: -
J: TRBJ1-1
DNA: TGCGCCAGCAGCTTGAGGACAGGACGAACTGAAGCTTTCTTT
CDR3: CASSLRTGRTEAFF

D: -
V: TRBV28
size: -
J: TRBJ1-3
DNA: TGTGCCAGCAGGTATCCCGGCGGCGGCTCTGGAAACACCATATATTTT
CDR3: CASRYPGGGSGNTIYF

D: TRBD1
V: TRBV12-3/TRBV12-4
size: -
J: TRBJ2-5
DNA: TGTGCCAGCAGCCCGACAGGGCCGGAGACCCAGTACTTC
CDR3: CASSPTGPETQYF

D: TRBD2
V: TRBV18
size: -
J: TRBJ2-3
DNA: TGTGCCAGCTCACCGAGGACTAGCGGGAGTGGAGGTACGCAGTATTTT
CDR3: CASSPRTSGSGGTQYF

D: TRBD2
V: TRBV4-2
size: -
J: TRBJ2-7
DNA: TGTGCCAGCAGCCAAGCCGTGAGGCGGGAGGGATTCGAGCAGTACTTC
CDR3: CASSQAVRREGFEQYF

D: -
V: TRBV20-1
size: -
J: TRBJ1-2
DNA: TGCAGGCCTCAGGGGACCTATGGCTACACCTTC
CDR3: CRPQGTYGYTF

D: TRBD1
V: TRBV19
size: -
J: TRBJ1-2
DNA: TGTGCCAGTAGTATAGCAACAAGCCCGACAGGGAGGGATGGCTACACCTTC
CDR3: CASSIATSPTGRDGYTF